The rows below give T cell receptor beta chains drawn from one sample of a study of shared clonotypes between healthy human individuals. TCRdb's table, derived via immunoSEQ multiplex PCR, lists solely in-frame clones and lacks some. The table shows about 870,000 clones, with about 92% occurring only once. Material for sequencing was naive CD8+ T cells sorted from blood. Source of these receptors: a man under 40 in good health. Both conserved end residues are part of each CDR3. The D gene is left open where the match is weak. Some rows have no size entry. The others give once, few or many, or a class for an expanded clone.

cdr3_aa | cdr3_nt | d_call | j_call | clone_size | v_call
CASSVGQQNTGELFF | TGTGCCAGCAGCGTGGGACAGCAGAACACCGGGGAGCTGTTTTTT | TRBD1 | TRBJ2-2 | - | TRBV7-8
CASSEPDRQGTRDYPYEQYF | TGTGCCAGCAGTGAACCCGATCGACAGGGTACCCGCGACTACCCTTACGAGCAGTACTTC | TRBD1 | TRBJ2-7 | - | TRBV6-1
CASSSGVGRDTQYF | TGTGCCAGCAGTTCGGGGGTTGGCAGGGATACGCAGTATTTT | - | TRBJ2-3 | - | TRBV28
CASSMSGPGYEQYF | TGTGCCAGTAGTATGTCGGGACCGGGCTACGAGCAGTACTTC | - | TRBJ2-7 | - | TRBV19
CASSGSPEGPYEQYF | TGCGCCAGCAGTGGGTCACCTGAGGGGCCCTACGAGCAGTACTTC | - | TRBJ2-7 | - | TRBV10-1
CASSPRFSSATNEKLFF | TGTGCCAGCAGCCCCCGCTTCAGCAGCGCAACTAATGAAAAACTGTTTTTT | - | TRBJ1-4 | once | TRBV7-9
CASSSGTLMPDTQYF | TGTGCCAGCAGCTCCGGGACCCTCATGCCAGATACGCAGTATTTT | - | TRBJ2-3 | - | TRBV7-9
CASSLLPGDLRRTGELFF | TGCGCCAGCAGCTTGCTCCCAGGGGACCTACGCCGAACCGGGGAGCTGTTTTTT | - | TRBJ2-2 | - | TRBV5-1
CASRELWVGYEQYF | TGTGCCAGCAGAGAACTCTGGGTCGGCTACGAGCAGTACTTC | - | TRBJ2-7 | once | TRBV6-1
CASSQEAGRWWETQYF | TGTGCCAGCAGCCAAGAAGCGGGCCGCTGGTGGGAGACCCAGTACTTC | - | TRBJ2-5 | once | TRBV14